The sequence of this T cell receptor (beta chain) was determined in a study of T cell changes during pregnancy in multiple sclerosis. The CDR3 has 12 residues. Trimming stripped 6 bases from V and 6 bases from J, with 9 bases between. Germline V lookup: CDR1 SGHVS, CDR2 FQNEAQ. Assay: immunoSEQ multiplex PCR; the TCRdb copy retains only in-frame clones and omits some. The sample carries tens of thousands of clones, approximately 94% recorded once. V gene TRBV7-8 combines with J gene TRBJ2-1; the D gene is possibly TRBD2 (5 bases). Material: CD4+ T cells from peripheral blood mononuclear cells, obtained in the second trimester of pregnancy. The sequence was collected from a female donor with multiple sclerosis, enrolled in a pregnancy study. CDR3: CASRRESNEQFF. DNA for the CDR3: TGTGCCAGCAGGAGGGAGAGCAATGAGCAGTTCTTC.